This T cell receptor beta chain emerged from a study of T cells in Graves' hyperthyroidism and ophthalmopathy. Study results and limitations: Median prediction lead before ophthalmopathy onset was 5 to 7 months with the model. In blood, most of the thyroid clonotypes expanded above 0.001 were also present.

CDR3 length: 13 amino acids. CDR1 SEHNR and CDR2 FQNEAQ come from the germline V gene (reference sequence). Regions amplified from RNA transcripts were the TCR beta CDR3 regions. First-round RT-PCR of the TCR CDR3 relied on the HTBI primer set. TCRdb processed the multiplex PCR reads anew with MiXCR; each CDR3 protein has one entry. The top ten clones hold approximately 6.8% of a sample with about 660,000 distinct CDR3 sequences, about 45% of them seen once. Concerning this clonotype: Its cognate antigen is unknown. Possible read error: a much larger clone is one base away.

Those patients with uncontrolled infection, other autoimmune disease, pregnancy or lactation were excluded. The V call is TRBV7-9, the J call TRBJ1-2; D is perhaps TRBD1 (5 bases). The receptor comes from an adult man with Graves' disease, either hyperthyroidism or ophthalmopathy (not recorded which). The sample consisted of peripheral blood or thyroid tissue (not recorded which). Here the CDR3 DNA reads TGTGCCAGCAGTGCGATGGGACTACATGGCCACACCTTC. This translates into CASSAMGLHGHTF.